This T cell receptor (beta chain) was captured in a study of blood T cells in healthy people across ages. This clonotype was seen more than once but under ten times. The antigen remains undetermined. Isolation recovered at least 6 million PBMCs from every sample. Overall study findings and caveats: Naive T cell percentage showed a strong correlation with the diversity of TCR beta.

With a J-beta primer mix and a sample-barcoded 5' primer, a second PCR ran roughly 7 to 11 cycles. Via MiXCR, TCRdb re-called the 5' RACE reads, giving one row per CDR3 protein. The sample consists of about 540,000 distinct CDR3 sequences, about 24% of them appearing once. Germline V CDR1 and CDR2: SQVTM, ANQGSEA. V lost 6 bases and J 0 bases, leaving 14 bases between the germline ends. This CDR3 has 14 residues. This same sample was also part of a study on T cells of mothers and their children. This second report adds: Sequencing returned over 8 million TCR beta CDR3 reads per mother and about 2.9 million per child.

The sequencing input was blood. J is TRBJ1-1 and V is TRBV29-1, with D unclear. This TCR was recovered from a boy younger than 18 in good health. CDR3 sequence (DNA): TGCAGCGTAGGAGACGCGCTTATGAACACTGAAGCTTTCTTT. The encoded protein is CSVGDALMNTEAFF.